The 28 T cell receptor beta chains below come from one sample, sequenced in a study of post-analysis software for immune sequencing data. Their target antigens are unknown. Unique molecular identifiers were built into the TCR beta cDNA libraries. One entry per CDR3 protein, called by TCRdb with MiXCR from the PCR reads. The sample contains over 300,000 distinct CDR3 sequences, roughly 38% of which appear only once. Study-wide points: Controls had lower frequencies than patients of a handful of TRBV segments, which included TRBV5-6, TRBV5-1 and TRBV20-1.

The sample was blood. These receptors originate from a girl aged 5 to 17 with multiple sclerosis.

The chain carries TRBV18 and TRBJ1-4; the D is unclear. V dropped 6 bases and J dropped 0 bases, with 11 bases sitting between them. The CDR3 consists of 15 residues. Germline assignment: CDR1 KGHSH and CDR2 LQKENI. CDR3 sequence reads: CASSHRAATNEKLFF. For the CDR3, the DNA is TGTGCCAGCTCCCACAGAGCTGCAACTAATGAAAAACTGTTTTTT.

A note on this clonotype: The conserved closing phenylalanine or tryptophan is absent in this CDR3, likely reflecting a read error. This chain uses TRBV5-5 with TRBJ2-3; 9 positions match TRBD1. The CDR3 covers 15 residues. Unmatched junction bases numbered 6, after V lost 4 bases and J lost 3 bases. Germline V gives CDR1 SGHKS, CDR2 YYEKEE (reference sequence). CDR3 sequence (DNA): TGTGCCAGCAGCAGGACAGGGGAAGTGACAGATACGCAGTATTTG. Encoded protein: CASSRTGEVTDTQYL.

The V call is TRBV6-6, the J call TRBJ2-1; D is perhaps TRBD2 (6 bases). CDR1 is MNHNY, CDR2 SVGAGI, per germline (reference sequence). The CDR3 spans 14 residues. V was trimmed by 0 bases and J by 12 bases, leaving 15 bases between them. DNA of the CDR3: TGTGCCAGCAGTTACTCGAGTCCGGGGGATGGGCAGTTCTTC. It is translated as CASSYSSPGDGQFF.

The genes are TRBV16 and TRBJ1-2; TRBD1 might be the D (5 bases). Per germline, CDR1 KGHSY and CDR2 FQNENV. The CDR3 totals 14 residues. Trimming took 4 bases from V and 6 from J, leaving 15 bases between them. The DNA of the CDR3 is TGTGCCAGCAGCCCCCCCGGGCGGGGGAATGGCTACACCTTC. It translates to CASSPPGRGNGYTF.

This clonotype appeared a few times. The chain has TRBV4-2 and TRBJ2-5; 7 bases align to TRBD2. Trimming took 5 bases from V and 3 from J; bases not matched to a gene: 6. CDR1 and CDR2 (germline): LGHNA, YNFKEQ. The CDR3 has 14 amino acids. The chain's CDR3 is CASSYPGTKETQYF. The CDR3 nucleotides read TGTGCCAGCAGCTACCCCGGGACTAAAGAGACCCAGTACTTC.

Only a few counts were recorded for this clonotype. The rearrangement uses TRBV12-3 or TRBV12-4 and TRBJ2-5; TRBD1 is a possible D gene (5 bases). Trimming cost V 6 bases and J 5 bases, with 13 bases left between them. The CDR3 extends over 13 amino acids. The DNA of the CDR3 is TGTGCCAGCAGCGGACATGGGGTGGAGACCCAGTACTTC. It specifies CASSGHGVETQYF.

The gene calls are TRBV10-2 and TRBJ2-2, with 7 bases identical to TRBD1. This CDR3 is built from 17 residues. Looked up from germline, CDR1 is WSHSY and CDR2 is SAAADI. With 0 bases clipped from V and 1 base from J, the junction kept 5 bases outside the gene matches. In DNA, the CDR3 is TGCGCCAGCAGTGAGTCTCCCCGGACAGGGAACACCGGGGAGCTGTTTTTT. Residues: CASSESPRTGNTGELFF.

This chain links TRBV7-3 with TRBJ1-1; a possible D gene is TRBD1 (6 bases). Germline-derived CDR1 and CDR2 are SGHTA and FQGTGA. V shed 5 bases and J shed 8 bases, with 18 bases lying between them. CDR3 size: 14 residues. CDR3 sequence reads: CASSPTGTGTEAFF. As DNA, the CDR3 is TGTGCCAGCAGCCCTACAGGGACGGGCACCGAAGCTTTCTTT. Full variable domain (remainder filled in from reference TRBV7-3 and TRBJ1-1): GAGVSQTPSNKVTEKGKYVELRCDPISGHTALYWYRQSLGQGPEFLIYFQGTGAADDSGLPNDRFFAVRPEGSVSTLKIQRTERGDSAVYLCASSPTGTGTEAFFGQGTRLTVV.

The chain links TRBV29-1 to TRBJ2-2, with no clear D. CDR1 and CDR2 (germline): SQVTM, ANQGSEA. The length of the CDR3 is 11 residues. V dropped 4 bases and J dropped 8 bases, with 8 bases sitting between them. The CDR3 region is CSVAPGGELFF. The CDR3 DNA is TGCAGCGTTGCCCCAGGTGGGGAGCTGTTTTTT.

The chain uses TRBV11-2 and TRBJ2-1, with 8 bases aligning to TRBD2. V lost 6 bases to trimming and J lost 8 bases; unmatched junction nucleotides: 12. The V gene's germline CDR1 is SGHAT and CDR2 FQNNGV. The length of the CDR3 is 15 residues. The DNA for the CDR3 is TGTGCCAGCAGACAATTTAGGAGCGGGGGCGATGAGCAGTTCTTC. It encodes CASRQFRSGGDEQFF.

This clonotype was found a few times. The V call is TRBV7-9, the J call TRBJ2-7, with 9 nucleotides matching TRBD1. The CDR3 runs to 13 residues. With 6 bases clipped from V and 1 base from J, the junction kept 1 base outside the gene matches. In germline, CDR1 is SEHNR, CDR2 FQNEAQ (reference sequence). Here the CDR3 reads CASRQGASYEQYF. Written as DNA, the CDR3 is TGTGCCAGCAGACAGGGGGCTTCCTACGAGCAGTACTTC.

The table lists this clonotype with many counts. This chain connects TRBV6-5 to TRBJ1-2, with D maybe TRBD1 (6 bases). V was clipped by 6 bases and J by 4 bases, with 12 bases between them. This CDR3 spans 13 amino acids. Germline CDR1 reads MNHEY; CDR2 reads SVGAGI. The CDR3 sequence is CASSLGTTYGYTF. The CDR3 region has the DNA TGTGCCAGCAGCCTCGGGACAACCTATGGCTACACCTTC.

This chain joins TRBV20-1 and TRBJ1-1, with 7 bases matching TRBD1. CDR3 length: 14 amino acids. Trimming took 5 bases from V and 1 from J; bases not matched to a gene: 7. Germline V lookup: CDR1 DFQATT, CDR2 SNEGSKA (reference sequence). The CDR3 DNA reads TGCAGTGCTTATCTACAGGGGACGAACACTGAAGCTTTCTTT. Protein sequence: CSAYLQGTNTEAFF.

V gene TRBV7-6 combines with J gene TRBJ2-7; 7 bases are a match to TRBD1. The CDR3 has 13 amino acids. Germline trimming cut 5 bases from V and 5 bases from J; bases unmatched to any gene: 6. Germline V gene lookup returns CDR1 SGHVS and CDR2 FNYEAQ. The CDR3 DNA reads as TGTGCCAGCAGCCCTCGGGACAGCGACGAGCAGTACTTC. It translates to CASSPRDSDEQYF. The whole variable domain, remainder taken from reference TRBV7-6 and TRBJ2-7, is GAGVSQSPRYKVTKRGQDVALRCDPISGHVSLYWYRQALGQGPEFLTYFNYEAQQDKSGLPNDRFSAERPEGSISTLTIQRTEQRDSAMYRCASSPRDSDEQYFGPGTRLTVT.

This clonotype was seen only a few times. The chain links TRBV7-2 to TRBJ2-3; D call uncertain. The germline V gene has CDR1 SGHTA and CDR2 FQGNSA. V lost 5 bases and J 3 bases, leaving 18 bases between the germline ends. The CDR3 has 16 amino acids. The CDR3 DNA reads TGTGCCAGCAGCAAAAGGTTTACTGTGAAAACAGATACGCAGTATTTT. Translation gives CASSKRFTVKTDTQYF.

The chain joins TRBV12-3 or TRBV12-4 to TRBJ2-1; D perhaps matches TRBD2 (6 bases). Trimming stripped 6 bases from V and 7 bases from J, with 13 bases between. The CDR3 totals 13 residues. CDR3 residues: CASRPPAGNEQFF. The CDR3 DNA follows: TGTGCCAGCAGACCCCCTGCGGGGAATGAGCAGTTCTTC.

The chain couples TRBV20-1 to TRBJ1-5, with 9 bases lining up with TRBD1. This CDR3 is built from 14 residues. Germline V gives CDR1 DFQATT, CDR2 SNEGSKA (reference sequence). Germline trimming cut 5 bases from V and 3 bases from J; bases unmatched to any gene: 5. This CDR3 is CSAWTGANNQPQHF. For the CDR3, the DNA is TGCAGTGCTTGGACAGGGGCCAACAATCAGCCCCAGCATTTT.

The chain is built from TRBV21-1 and TRBJ2-7; the table calls TRBD2, which could not be checked here. TRBV21-1 is shown as a pseudogene. The CDR3 totals 18 residues. The CDR3 coding sequence is TGTGCCAGCAGCAACCCTGTAGGGGCCCTATCCTCCTCCTACGAGCAGTACTTC. It yields the protein CASSNPVGALSSSYEQYF.

A few counts support this clonotype. V and J are TRBV20-1 and TRBJ2-3; D might be TRBD1 (5 bases). Germline V lookup: CDR1 DFQATT, CDR2 SNEGSKA (reference sequence). The CDR3 is 13 amino acids. V gave up 2 bases and J gave up 1 base, with 7 bases separating them. CDR3 in amino acids: CSARQGRTDTQYF. CDR3 sequence (DNA): TGCAGTGCTAGACAGGGCCGCACAGATACGCAGTATTTT.

V is TRBV6-1 and J is TRBJ2-2; D may be TRBD2 (6 bases). V was cut by 5 bases and J by 3 bases, with 19 bases left in between. Germline CDR1 is MNHNS and CDR2 is SASEGT. The length of the CDR3 is 17 residues. This CDR3 is CASSPALALMYTGELFF. Written as DNA, the CDR3 is TGTGCCAGCAGTCCCGCCCTAGCGCTGATGTACACCGGGGAGCTGTTTTTT.

In its sample, this clonotype was seen a few times. The chain carries TRBV7-9 and TRBJ2-5, with 7 bases identical to TRBD2. The germline V gene encodes CDR1 SEHNR and CDR2 FQNEAQ (reference sequence). The CDR3 consists of 14 residues. The J segment lost 1 base and the V segment lost 4 bases, leaving 3 bases of the junction unmatched. The CDR3 loop reads CASSSRGVQETQYF. The CDR3 DNA sequence: TGTGCCAGCAGCTCCCGGGGGGTCCAAGAGACCCAGTACTTC.

This clonotype was detected only a few times. The chain employs TRBV5-4 and TRBJ2-5; 11 positions agree with TRBD2. Germline CDR1 is SGHNT and CDR2 is YYREEE (reference sequence). V lost 5 bases to trimming and J lost 5 bases; unmatched junction nucleotides: 8. The CDR3 is made up of 15 amino acids. For the CDR3, the DNA is TGTGCCAGCAGTAAAGGAACTAGCGGGGGTGAGACCCAGTACTTC. Translation: CASSKGTSGGETQYF. Based on the CDR3 plus reference TRBV5-4 and TRBJ2-5, the full variable domain is ETGVTQSPTHLIKTRGQQVTLRCSSQSGHNTVSWYQQALGQGPQFIFQYYREEENGRGNFPPRFSGLQFPNYSSELNVNALELDDSALYLCASSKGTSGGETQYFGPGTRLLVL.

This clonotype was detected a few times. The V gene is TRBV5-1, the J gene TRBJ2-7; 8 bases align to TRBD1. V was clipped by 4 bases and J by 0 bases; unmatched bases: 6. Looked up from germline, CDR1 is SGHRS and CDR2 is YFSETQ. The CDR3 runs to 15 residues. Here the CDR3 DNA reads TGCGCCAGCAGCACACCTGACAGGGGCTCCTACGAGCAGTACTTC. It yields the protein CASSTPDRGSYEQYF.

This clonotype was seen more than once but under ten times. The V gene is TRBV29-1, the J gene TRBJ1-2, with 10 bases fitting TRBD1. The CDR3 is 15 amino acids. Germline V gene lookup returns CDR1 SQVTM and CDR2 ANQGSEA. V lost 2 bases and J lost 2; bases outside the gene matches: 5. CDR3 amino acids: CSVEQTGGANYGYTF. DNA for the CDR3: TGCAGCGTTGAACAGACAGGGGGCGCCAACTATGGCTACACCTTC.

The chain couples TRBV29-1 to TRBJ2-7; possible D gene TRBD1, 5 bases. The CDR3 loop spans 13 amino acids. Trimming shortened V by 0 bases and J by 7 bases, and 13 bases separated the two germline ends. CDR1 is SQVTM, CDR2 ANQGSEA, per germline. CDR3 in DNA: TGCAGCGTTGAAGATCGCCTAGGGGCAGAGCAGTACTTC. This codes for CSVEDRLGAEQYF.

This clonotype has a handful of counts. The chain is built from TRBV6-2 or TRBV6-3 and TRBJ1-2, with a possible D match to TRBD1 (6 bases). CDR3 length: 15 residues. V was clipped by 6 bases and J by 5 bases, with 19 bases between them. Germline CDR1 reads MNHEY; CDR2 reads SVGEGT. This chain's CDR3 is CASSFSPRGNYGYTF. The CDR3, as DNA: TGTGCCAGCAGCTTCTCTCCCAGGGGAAATTATGGCTACACCTTC.

This clonotype has a handful of counts. V gene TRBV7-2 combines with J gene TRBJ1-2, with 10 bases aligning to TRBD1. The V and J ends lost 4 bases and 4 bases, in that order; junction bases with no gene match: 9. Germline values: CDR1 SGHTA, CDR2 FQGNSA. The CDR3 is 16 residues long. For the CDR3, the DNA is TGTGCCAGCAGCTCGGGCGGGACAGGGGTAACCTATGGCTACACCTTC. Encoded protein: CASSSGGTGVTYGYTF.

V and J are TRBV20-1 and TRBJ1-5, with D unresolved. The CDR3 is 14 residues long. Germline values: CDR1 DFQATT, CDR2 SNEGSKA (reference sequence). V dropped 0 bases and J dropped 9 bases, with 15 bases sitting between them. CDR3 bases: TGCAGTGCTAGAGATGGGGTCGGGCACACGCCCCAGCATTTT. This sequence encodes CSARDGVGHTPQHF.